A selection of T cell receptor beta chains follows, all from one sample in a study of ipilimumab plus nivolumab after autologous stem cell transplantation. Only in-frame clones appear in the TCRdb table, and some are missing; sequencing was by immunoSEQ multiplex PCR. The table shows fewer than 95,000 clones, with about 83% occurring only once. The sequenced sample was PBMCs, obtained in a trial of ipilimumab plus nivolumab as post-transplant consolidation. The receptors derive from a male donor with diffuse large B-cell lymphoma. Each CDR3 is given with its conserved first and last residue. D genes are given only for firm matches. Only part of the rows carry a size: once, few, many, or a class if the clone is expanded.

>TRBD1|TRBV18|14|NA|TRBJ1-1
TGTGCCAGCTCAGTAGGGACAGCCAACACTGAAGCTTTCTTT
CASSVGTANTEAFF
>NA|TRBV20-1|11|once|TRBJ1-1
TGCAGTGCTAGAGGGCCAGGGGAAGCTTTCTTT
CSARGPGEAFF
>NA|TRBV5-1|14|NA|TRBJ2-7
TGCGCCAGCAGCTTGTCTATGTTAACCTACGAGCAGTACTTC
CASSLSMLTYEQYF
>NA|TRBV11-2|16|NA|TRBJ2-2
TGTGCCAGCAGCTTAGATCTTCGGCTAGATTTCGGGGAGCTGTTTTTT
CASSLDLRLDFGELFF
>TRBD2|TRBV5-5|15|NA|TRBJ2-7
TGTGCCAGCAGCTTTGGACTAGCGGGGGGTTACGAGCAGTACTTC
CASSFGLAGGYEQYF
>TRBD1|TRBV7-9|14|NA|TRBJ1-5
TGTGCCAGCAGCGGCGGGACAGGGAATCAGCCCCAGCATTTT
CASSGGTGNQPQHF
>NA|TRBV19|16|NA|TRBJ1-5
TGTGCCAGTAGTATGGGACGGACTAATAGCAATCAGCCCCAGCATTTT
CASSMGRTNSNQPQHF
>TRBD2|TRBV4-1|17|NA|TRBJ2-7
TGCGCCAGCAGCCAAGAGAACGGGGGGACCCCATCCTACGAGCAGTACTTC
CASSQENGGTPSYEQYF
>NA|TRBV4-1|12|NA|TRBJ2-3
TGCGCCAGCAGCCAAGACAGGGTGGGGCAGTATTTT
CASSQDRVGQYF
>NA|TRBV7-9|14|NA|TRBJ2-1
TGTGCCAGCAGCTTATTAGCCTCGGAAAATGAGCAGTTCTTC
CASSLLASENEQFF
>NA|TRBV7-2|15|few|TRBJ1-2
TGTGCCAGCAGCCCGCGGGACATAATCAACTATGGCTACACCTTC
CASSPRDIINYGYTF
>NA|TRBV7-9|15|NA|TRBJ1-2
TGTGCCAGCAGCCCTGGGCCCATCTTTTTGGATGGCTACACCTTC
CASSPGPIFLDGYTF
>NA|TRBV7-9|14|NA|TRBJ1-2
TGTGCCAGCAGTTCAGGGGCGGCTAACTATGGCTACACCTTC
CASSSGAANYGYTF
>NA|TRBV19|12|NA|TRBJ2-7
TGTGCCAGTAGTAAGAACTCCTACGAGCAGTACTTC
CASSKNSYEQYF
>NA|TRBV4-3|15|NA|TRBJ2-7
TGCGCCAGCAGCCAAGATTTCCGGGGCACCTACGAGCAGTACTTC
CASSQDFRGTYEQYF
>NA|TRBV19|13|NA|TRBJ2-4
TGTGCCAGTAGTATCCGGGACAAAAACATTCAGTACTTC
CASSIRDKNIQYF
>TRBD2|TRBV19|16|NA|TRBJ2-7
TGTGCCAGTAGTCCACATCAGACTAGCGGTTCCTACGAGCAGTACTTC
CASSPHQTSGSYEQYF
>NA|TRBV15|13|NA|TRBJ1-1
TGTGCCACCAGCAGAGAAAGGAACACTGAAGCTTTCTTT
CATSRERNTEAFF
>NA|TRBV5-1|14|few|TRBJ1-6
TGCGCCAGCAGCTCGACTCAGGGGACTTCACCCCTCCACTTT
CASSSTQGTSPLHF
>NA|TRBV10-1|13|NA|TRBJ1-2
TGCGCCAGCAGTGCGGGACCCCTCTATGGCTACACCTTC
CASSAGPLYGYTF
>NA|TRBV5-4|13|NA|TRBJ1-1
TGTGCCAGCAGCGGGGGATCGAACACTGAAGCTTTCTTT
CASSGGSNTEAFF
>NA|TRBV7-8|13|NA|TRBJ2-3
TGTGCCAGCAGTCGGGACAGCACAGATACGCAGTATTTT
CASSRDSTDTQYF
>TRBD1|TRBV7-2|16|NA|TRBJ1-3
TGTGCCAGCAGCTTAGGGACAGGGATTCTTGGAAACACCATATATTTT
CASSLGTGILGNTIYF
>NA|TRBV5-1|11|NA|TRBJ2-3
TGCGCCAGCAGCGTATCAGATACGCAGTATTTT
CASSVSDTQYF
>TRBD1|TRBV19|12|NA|TRBJ1-3
TGTGCCAGTATCGCCAGGGGGAACACCATATATTTT
CASIARGNTIYF
>TRBD1|TRBV27|14|NA|TRBJ2-5
TGTGCCAGCAGTTTTGTGGGACAGCAAGAGACCCAGTACTTC
CASSFVGQQETQYF
>NA|TRBV10-2|14|once|TRBJ1-3
TGCGCCAGCAGGGATACTGACTCTGGAAACACCATATATTTT
CASRDTDSGNTIYF